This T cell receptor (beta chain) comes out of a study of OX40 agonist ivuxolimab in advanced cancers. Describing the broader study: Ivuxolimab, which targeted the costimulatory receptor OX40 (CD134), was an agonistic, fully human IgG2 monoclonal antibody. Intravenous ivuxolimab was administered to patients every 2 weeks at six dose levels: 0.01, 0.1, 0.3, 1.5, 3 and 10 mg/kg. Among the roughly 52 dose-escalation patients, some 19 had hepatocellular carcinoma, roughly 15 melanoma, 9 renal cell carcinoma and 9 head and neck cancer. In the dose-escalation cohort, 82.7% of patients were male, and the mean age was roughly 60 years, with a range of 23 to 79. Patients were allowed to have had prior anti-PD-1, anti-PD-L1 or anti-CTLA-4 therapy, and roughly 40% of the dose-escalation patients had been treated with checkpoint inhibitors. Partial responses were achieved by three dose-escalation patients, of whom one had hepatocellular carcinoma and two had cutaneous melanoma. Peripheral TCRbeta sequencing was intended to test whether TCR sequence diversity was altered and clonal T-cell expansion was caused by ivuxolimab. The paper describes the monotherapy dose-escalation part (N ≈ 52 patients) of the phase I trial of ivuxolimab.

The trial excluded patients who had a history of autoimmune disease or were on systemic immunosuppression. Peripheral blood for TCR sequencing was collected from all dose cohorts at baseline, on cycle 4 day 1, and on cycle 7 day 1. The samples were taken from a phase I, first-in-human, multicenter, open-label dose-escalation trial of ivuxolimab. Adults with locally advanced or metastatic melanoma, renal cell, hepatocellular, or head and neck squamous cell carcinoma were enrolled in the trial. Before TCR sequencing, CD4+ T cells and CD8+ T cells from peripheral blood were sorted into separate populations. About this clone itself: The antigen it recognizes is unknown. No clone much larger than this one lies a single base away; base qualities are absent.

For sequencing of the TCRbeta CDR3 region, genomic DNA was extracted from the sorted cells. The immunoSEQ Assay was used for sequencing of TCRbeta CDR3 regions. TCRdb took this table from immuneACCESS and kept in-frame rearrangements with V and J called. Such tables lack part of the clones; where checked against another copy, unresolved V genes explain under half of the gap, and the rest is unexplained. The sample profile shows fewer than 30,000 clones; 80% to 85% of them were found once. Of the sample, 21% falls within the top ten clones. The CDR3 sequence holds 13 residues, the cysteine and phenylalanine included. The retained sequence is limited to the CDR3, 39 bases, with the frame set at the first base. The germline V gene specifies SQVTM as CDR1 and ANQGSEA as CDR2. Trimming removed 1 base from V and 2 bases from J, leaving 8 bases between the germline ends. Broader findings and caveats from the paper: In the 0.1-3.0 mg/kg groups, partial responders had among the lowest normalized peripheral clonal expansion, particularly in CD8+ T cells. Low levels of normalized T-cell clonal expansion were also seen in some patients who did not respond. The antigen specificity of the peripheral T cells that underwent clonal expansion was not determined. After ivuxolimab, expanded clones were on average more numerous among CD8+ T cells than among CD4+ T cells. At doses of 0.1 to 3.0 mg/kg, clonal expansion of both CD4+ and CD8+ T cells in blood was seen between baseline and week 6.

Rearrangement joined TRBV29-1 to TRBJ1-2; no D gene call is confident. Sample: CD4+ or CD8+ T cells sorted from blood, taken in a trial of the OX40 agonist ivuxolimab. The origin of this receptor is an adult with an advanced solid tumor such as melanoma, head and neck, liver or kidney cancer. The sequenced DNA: TGCAGCGTTGAAGGAGGGCCGAACTATGGCTACACCTTC. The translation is CSVEGGPNYGYTF.